Listed below are T cell receptor beta chains from one sample, sequenced in a study of cytomegalovirus exposure and HLA in healthy donors. The protocol was immunoSEQ multiplex PCR, while the TCRdb copy is restricted to in-frame clones and leaves out a portion. This table has some 140,000 clones, more than 60% appearing once. Sequences were obtained from PBMCs. The receptors come from a woman aged 50 to 65 in good health and CMV-seropositive. CDR3s include the opening cysteine and the closing phenylalanine or tryptophan. The order of the fields is J gene, V gene, D gene, clone size, CDR3 protein, CDR3 DNA. A D gene is named only where the DNA matches it firmly. For some rows the clone size is stated as once, few or many, or as a class when expanded; others skip it.

j_gene: TRBJ2-7; v_gene: TRBV6-1; d_gene: NA; abundance: NA; CDR3aa: CAESWENDGYEQYF; CDR3nt: TGTGCCGAATCTTGGGAGAACGACGGCTACGAGCAGTACTTC
j_gene: TRBJ1-5; v_gene: TRBV28; d_gene: TRBD1; abundance: NA; CDR3aa: CASSLTGTGRNQPQHF; CDR3nt: TGTGCCAGCAGTTTAACCGGGACAGGAAGGAATCAGCCCCAGCATTTT
j_gene: TRBJ1-1; v_gene: TRBV27; d_gene: NA; abundance: NA; CDR3aa: CASSLLGREDTEAFF; CDR3nt: TGTGCCAGCAGTTTATTAGGCCGAGAGGACACTGAAGCTTTCTTT
j_gene: TRBJ1-6; v_gene: TRBV7-2; d_gene: NA; abundance: once; CDR3aa: CASSLMGEGSPLHF; CDR3nt: TGTGCCAGCAGCTTAATGGGTGAGGGTTCACCCCTCCACTTT
j_gene: TRBJ2-5; v_gene: TRBV6-6; d_gene: NA; abundance: NA; CDR3aa: CASRRETQYF; CDR3nt: TGTGCCAGCAGGAGAGAGACCCAGTACTTC
j_gene: TRBJ1-6; v_gene: TRBV19; d_gene: NA; abundance: NA; CDR3aa: CASSRIEFESPLHF; CDR3nt: TGTGCCAGTAGTCGTATTGAGTTTGAGTCACCCCTCCACTTT
j_gene: TRBJ1-2; v_gene: TRBV19; d_gene: TRBD1; abundance: NA; CDR3aa: CVSSDGYPPGTGGYGYTF; CDR3nt: TGTGTCAGTAGTGATGGTTATCCTCCCGGGACAGGGGGCTATGGCTACACCTTC
j_gene: TRBJ2-7; v_gene: TRBV19; d_gene: TRBD1; abundance: NA; CDR3aa: CASSDEGQGRHEQYF; CDR3nt: TGTGCCAGTAGTGACGAAGGACAGGGTCGACACGAGCAGTACTTC
j_gene: TRBJ2-7; v_gene: TRBV30; d_gene: TRBD1; abundance: NA; CDR3aa: CAGDRETHEQYF; CDR3nt: TGTGCCGGGGACAGGGAGACCCACGAGCAGTACTTC
j_gene: TRBJ1-1; v_gene: TRBV5-1; d_gene: TRBD1; abundance: once; CDR3aa: CASSPRGQSTEAFF; CDR3nt: TGCGCCAGCAGCCCGCGGGGACAGAGCACTGAAGCTTTCTTT
j_gene: TRBJ2-3; v_gene: TRBV7-3; d_gene: TRBD2; abundance: NA; CDR3aa: CASSTRTSGGLDTQYF; CDR3nt: TGTGCCAGCAGCACGAGGACTAGCGGGGGGCTGGATACGCAGTATTTT
j_gene: TRBJ1-6; v_gene: TRBV10-1; d_gene: TRBD1; abundance: NA; CDR3aa: CASSETGQGRNSPLPF; CDR3nt: TGCGCCAGCAGTGAGACCGGACAGGGCCGTAATTCACCCCTCCCCTTT
j_gene: TRBJ2-5; v_gene: TRBV5-1; d_gene: NA; abundance: NA; CDR3aa: CASSFLPTAKETQYF; CDR3nt: TGCGCCAGCAGCTTCCTTCCGACAGCCAAAGAGACCCAGTACTTC
j_gene: TRBJ2-1; v_gene: TRBV28; d_gene: NA; abundance: NA; CDR3aa: CASSMASSYNEQFF; CDR3nt: TGTGCCAGCAGTATGGCAAGCTCCTACAATGAGCAGTTCTTC
j_gene: TRBJ1-6; v_gene: TRBV4-3; d_gene: TRBD1; abundance: NA; CDR3aa: CASSQDTGGNSPLHF; CDR3nt: TGCGCCAGCAGCCAAGATACAGGGGGCAATTCACCCCTCCACTTT
j_gene: TRBJ1-6; v_gene: TRBV7-3; d_gene: NA; abundance: NA; CDR3aa: CASSTELDSPLHF; CDR3nt: TGTGCCAGCAGCACAGAACTGGATTCACCCCTCCACTTT
j_gene: TRBJ1-6; v_gene: TRBV7-9; d_gene: TRBD1; abundance: NA; CDR3aa: CASSPWTGSYNSPLHF; CDR3nt: TGTGCCAGCAGCCCCTGGACAGGGAGTTATAATTCACCCCTCCACTTT
j_gene: TRBJ2-7; v_gene: TRBV10-3; d_gene: TRBD2; abundance: NA; CDR3aa: CATRRGAPSGGLASF; CDR3nt: TGTGCCACCCGCCGGGGGGCGCCTAGCGGGGGGCTCGCGAGCTTC
j_gene: TRBJ2-1; v_gene: TRBV9; d_gene: NA; abundance: NA; CDR3aa: CASSLEGYYNEQFF; CDR3nt: TGTGCCAGCAGCTTGGAGGGATACTACAATGAGCAGTTCTTC
j_gene: TRBJ2-3; v_gene: TRBV7-9; d_gene: TRBD2; abundance: once; CDR3aa: CASRGSTSGGTDTQYF; CDR3nt: TGTGCCAGTCGAGGGTCGACTAGCGGGGGCACAGATACGCAGTATTTT
j_gene: TRBJ2-1; v_gene: TRBV7-2; d_gene: NA; abundance: NA; CDR3aa: CASSLGAGNHEQFF; CDR3nt: TGTGCCAGCAGCTTAGGGGCAGGGAATCACGAGCAGTTCTTC
j_gene: TRBJ2-1; v_gene: TRBV5-5; d_gene: TRBD2; abundance: NA; CDR3aa: CASSSSGGANEQFF; CDR3nt: TGTGCCAGCAGCTCTAGCGGGGGGGCCAATGAGCAGTTCTTC
j_gene: TRBJ1-2; v_gene: TRBV18; d_gene: NA; abundance: NA; CDR3aa: CASSPPRERETPNYGYTF; CDR3nt: TGTGCCAGCTCACCACCGAGGGAGAGGGAAACTCCTAACTATGGCTACACCTTC
j_gene: TRBJ1-5; v_gene: TRBV6-1; d_gene: TRBD1; abundance: NA; CDR3aa: CASSADRAQNQPQHF; CDR3nt: TGTGCCAGCAGTGCCGACAGGGCGCAGAATCAGCCCCAGCATTTT
j_gene: TRBJ2-5; v_gene: TRBV9; d_gene: TRBD1; abundance: NA; CDR3aa: CASSVAGRGSQETQYF; CDR3nt: TGTGCCAGCAGCGTAGCTGGCAGGGGGTCCCAAGAGACCCAGTACTTC
j_gene: TRBJ1-1; v_gene: TRBV6-1; d_gene: NA; abundance: NA; CDR3aa: CASSIPGGFTEAFF; CDR3nt: TGTGCCAGCAGTATTCCTGGGGGCTTCACTGAAGCTTTCTTT
j_gene: TRBJ2-5; v_gene: TRBV5-1; d_gene: TRBD1; abundance: NA; CDR3aa: CASSDPNRGRETQYF; CDR3nt: TGCGCCAGCAGCGACCCAAACAGGGGGAGGGAGACCCAGTACTTC
j_gene: TRBJ1-4; v_gene: TRBV28; d_gene: TRBD1; abundance: NA; CDR3aa: CASSLIGQGGEKLFF; CDR3nt: TGTGCCAGCAGTTTGATCGGACAGGGAGGTGAAAAACTGTTTTTT